The clone carrying this T cell receptor (beta chain) has a handful of counts. Germline assignment: CDR1 MNHEY and CDR2 SVGAGI. This CDR3 region has 13 residues. The germline V and J ends were trimmed by 2 bases and 4 bases, with 8 bases remaining between them. The table came from immunoSEQ multiplex PCR; TCRdb's copy has only in-frame clones and leaves some out. The table lists more than 300,000 clones, just under 95% of them singletons. The data were taken from a study of shared T cell receptors in the human thymus. The rearrangement joins TRBV6-5 to TRBJ1-2, with D unresolved. Specimen: thymocytes. The sequence was obtained from a human donor. The DNA for the CDR3 is TGTGCCAGCAGTTACAGCGTGGGCTATGGCTACACCTTC. It codes for CASSYSVGYGYTF.